The sequence of this T cell receptor beta chain was determined in a study of Graves' ophthalmopathy and Graves' hyperthyroidism. Overall study: The stable label applied to hyperthyroidism with no ophthalmopathy within 18 months of follow-up.

The V gene's germline CDR1 is DFQATT and CDR2 SNEGSKA (reference sequence). The trim removed 0 bases at V and 5 bases at J, leaving 5 bases unmatched. CDR3 length: 15 residues. Hyperthyroidism patients, aged 18 to 65, were newly diagnosed, under 2 months' duration. Reliance was placed on clinical symptoms, serum thyroxine, TRAb, thyroid ultrasound and orbital computed tomography for diagnosis. Scientists amplified the TCR beta CDR3 regions from RNA transcripts. Second-round multiplex PCR came after a first-round RT-PCR that employed HTBI primers. TCRdb re-called the multiplex PCR reads with MiXCR, one entry per CDR3 protein. The sample has around 1.1 million distinct CDR3 sequences, 35% to 40% seen once.

Material for sequencing was peripheral blood or thyroid tissue (not recorded which). This chain joins TRBV20-1 and TRBJ2-7; 12 bases map to TRBD1. The TCR was taken from an adult man with Graves' hyperthyroidism. This chain's CDR3 is CSARDFGTGGHEQYF. The CDR3 DNA reads as TGCAGTGCTAGAGATTTCGGGACAGGGGGCCACGAGCAGTACTTC.